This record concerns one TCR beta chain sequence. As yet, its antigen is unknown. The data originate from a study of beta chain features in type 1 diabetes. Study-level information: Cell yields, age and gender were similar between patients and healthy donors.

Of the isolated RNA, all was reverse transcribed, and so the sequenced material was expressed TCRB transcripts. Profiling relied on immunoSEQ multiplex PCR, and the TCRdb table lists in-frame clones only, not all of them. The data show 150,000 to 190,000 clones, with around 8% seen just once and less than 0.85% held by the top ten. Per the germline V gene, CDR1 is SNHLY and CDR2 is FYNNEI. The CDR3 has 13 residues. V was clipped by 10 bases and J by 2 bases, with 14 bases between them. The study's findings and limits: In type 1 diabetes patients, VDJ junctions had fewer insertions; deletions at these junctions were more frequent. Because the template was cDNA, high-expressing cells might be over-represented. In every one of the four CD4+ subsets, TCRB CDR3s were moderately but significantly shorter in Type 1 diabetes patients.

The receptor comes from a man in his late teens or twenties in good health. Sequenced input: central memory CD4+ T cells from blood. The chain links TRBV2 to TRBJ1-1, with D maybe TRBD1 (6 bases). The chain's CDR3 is CATSWGGNTEAFF. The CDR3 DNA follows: TGTGCCACATCGTGGGGGGGCAACACTGAAGCTTTCTTT.